This T cell receptor (beta chain) was captured in a study of T cell responses to AZD1222 COVID-19 vaccine. Clones were read by immunoSEQ multiplex PCR, and TCRdb kept only the in-frame ones, dropping some. This sample has about 140,000 clones, with roughly 90% found just once. Per the germline V gene, CDR1 is SGHKS and CDR2 is YYEKEE (reference sequence). This CDR3 has 15 amino acids. Between the trimmed V and J ends, which lost 4 bases and 0 bases, there was a span of 8 bases. The genes are TRBV5-5 and TRBJ2-6, with D unclear. The source is an adult in good health. Sequences were derived from peripheral blood, sampled on day 0 of AZD1222 vaccination. The DNA of the CDR3 is TGTGCCAGCAGCCGACTGAGCTCTGGGGCCAACGTCCTGACTTTC. Its protein product is CASSRLSSGANVLTF.